This entry concerns a single TCR beta chain. Mismatch with germline at one junction end may stem from a read error. Sample-barcoded 5' priming and a J-beta primer mix drove a second PCR of about 7 to 12 cycles. Carrying 12 random nucleotides, a template-switch adaptor labeled each individual cDNA molecule. A single record per CDR3 protein comes from TCRdb applying MiXCR to the 5' RACE reads. Of about 1.6 million distinct CDR3 sequences listed, about 35% are singletons. The authors isolated at least 6 million PBMCs per sample. This entry belongs to a study of blood T cells in healthy people across ages. Germline V CDR1 and CDR2: SEHNR, FQNEAQ (reference sequence). The CDR3 has 15 amino acids.

The sample taken for sequencing was blood. The V and J genes are TRBV7-9 and TRBJ2-1, with D perhaps TRBD1 or TRBD2 (5 bases each). The receptor comes from a woman in her 30s in good health. As DNA, the CDR3 is TGTGCCGGCAGCTTAAATGGGGGAATAGTCAATGAGCAGTTCTTC. Translated: CAGSLNGGIVNEQFF.